These T cell receptor beta chains were read from a single sample in a study of shared clonotypes between healthy human individuals. The assay was immunoSEQ multiplex PCR, and TCRdb's table has in-frame clones only and misses some. The table lists 2 million to 2.5 million clones, about 94% of them singletons. The material sequenced was naive CD4+ T cells sorted from blood. Receptors were obtained from a man aged 18 to 30 in good health. The CDR3 runs from the conserved cysteine through the conserved F or W. A D gene is named only where the DNA matches it firmly. Expanded clones are given a class, and other clones once, few, many or no size at all.

d_call,cdr3_length,j_call,clone_size,v_call,cdr3_aa,cdr3_nt
NA,15,TRBJ1-6,once,TRBV6-6,CASSYSRPDNSPLHF,TGTGCCAGCAGTTACTCGAGACCTGATAATTCACCCCTCCACTTT
TRBD2,14,TRBJ2-7,NA,TRBV11-2,CASCFGRTSSEQYF,TGTGCCAGCTGCTTCGGCAGGACTAGCTCAGAGCAGTACTTC
NA,16,TRBJ2-5,NA,TRBV2,CASSDRNGLSGETQYF,TGTGCCAGCAGTGATAGGAATGGACTATCCGGGGAGACCCAGTACTTC
TRBD1,13,TRBJ1-4,NA,TRBV2,CASSGQGSEKLFF,TGTGCCAGCAGTGGACAGGGAAGTGAAAAACTGTTTTTT
TRBD2,15,TRBJ2-7,NA,TRBV27,CASSLAATSSYEQYF,TGTGCCAGCAGTCTAGCGGCTACCAGCTCCTACGAGCAGTACTTC
NA,14,TRBJ1-5,NA,TRBV2,CASSRGLGNQPQHF,TGTGCCAGCAGCAGGGGTTTGGGCAATCAGCCCCAGCATTTT
TRBD1,15,TRBJ1-2,NA,TRBV6-6,CASSQTSTGIYGYTF,TGTGCCAGCAGCCAAACCTCGACAGGGATTTATGGCTACACCTTC
NA,17,TRBJ2-7,once,TRBV5-1,CASREEYGGRWSYEQYF,TGCGCCAGCAGGGAGGAGTATGGGGGCCGGTGGTCCTACGAGCAGTACTTC
NA,15,TRBJ1-4,NA,TRBV10-1,CASSEGRNINEKLFF,TGCGCCAGCAGTGAGGGCAGGAATATTAATGAAAAACTGTTTTTT
NA,12,TRBJ1-4,NA,TRBV5-6,CASSLAGAKLFF,TGTGCCAGCAGCTTGGCTGGGGCAAAACTGTTTTTT
TRBD1,19,TRBJ2-1,NA,TRBV7-2,CASSSVGQRLSSSYNEQFF,TGTGCCAGCAGCTCCGTGGGACAGAGACTCTCGAGCTCCTACAATGAGCAGTTCTTC
NA,16,TRBJ2-7,once,TRBV6-5,CASSYLDPPSSYEQYF,TGTGCCAGCAGTTACCTGGACCCCCCGAGCTCCTACGAGCAGTACTTC
NA,14,TRBJ1-1,NA,TRBV5-1,CASSSTGMNTEAFF,TGCGCCAGCAGCTCGACAGGCATGAACACTGAAGCTTTCTTT
TRBD1,14,TRBJ1-2,once,TRBV28,CASTFGTGVYGYTF,TGTGCCAGCACTTTTGGGACAGGAGTCTATGGCTACACCTTC
NA,11,TRBJ1-2,NA,TRBV2,CASRGGRGYTF,TGTGCCAGCAGAGGGGGTAGGGGCTACACCTTC
NA,14,TRBJ1-2,NA,TRBV27,CASSLSIGAGGYTF,TGTGCCAGCAGTTTATCGATCGGGGCGGGGGGCTACACCTTC
TRBD2,15,TRBJ2-5,NA,TRBV25-1,CASSRVAGDQETQYF,TGTGCCAGCAGTCGGGTAGCGGGGGACCAAGAGACCCAGTACTTC
TRBD1,18,TRBJ1-4,NA,TRBV7-8,CASSPTQTGGATNEKLFF,TGTGCCAGCAGCCCCACTCAGACAGGGGGTGCAACTAATGAAAAACTGTTTTTT
TRBD2,14,TRBJ2-5,NA,TRBV27,CASRGLAGGETQYF,TGTGCCAGCAGGGGACTAGCGGGAGGAGAGACCCAGTACTTC
NA,15,TRBJ2-7,NA,TRBV6-1,CASSEGRPPAYEQYF,TGTGCCAGCAGCGAGGGGCGGCCGCCAGCCTACGAGCAGTACTTC
TRBD1,14,TRBJ2-2,NA,TRBV2,CASSAGQGFGELFF,TGTGCCAGCAGTGCTGGACAGGGATTCGGGGAGCTGTTTTTT
NA,16,TRBJ2-6,NA,TRBV6-5,CASSSGRSSGANVLTF,TGTGCCAGCAGTTCGGGACGGTCCTCTGGGGCCAACGTCCTGACTTTC
TRBD2,17,TRBJ2-1,NA,TRBV29-1,CSVDRTVRGGLYNEQFF,TGCAGCGTTGACCGGACGGTCCGGGGGGGATTATACAATGAGCAGTTCTTC
NA,13,TRBJ1-2,NA,TRBV30,CAWSVFRDYGYTF,TGTGCCTGGAGTGTGTTCCGAGACTATGGCTACACCTTC
NA,15,TRBJ2-6,NA,TRBV4-1,CASSLTLSGANVLTF,TGCGCCAGCAGCCTAACGTTATCTGGGGCCAACGTCCTGACTTTC
NA,15,TRBJ2-1,NA,TRBV7-9,CASSLDSVHYNEQFF,TGTGCCAGCAGCTTAGACAGCGTTCACTACAATGAGCAGTTCTTC
NA,11,TRBJ2-7,NA,TRBV30,CAWGRAYEQYF,TGTGCCTGGGGCCGCGCGTACGAGCAGTACTTC
NA,13,TRBJ1-1,NA,TRBV10-3,CAISAPEYTEAFF,TGTGCCATCAGTGCCCCGGAGTACACTGAAGCTTTCTTT
NA,14,TRBJ1-5,NA,TRBV19,CATNPEGGNQPQHF,TGTGCCACGAATCCTGAGGGGGGCAATCAGCCCCAGCATTTT
TRBD1,14,TRBJ1-1,NA,TRBV7-9,CASSLGQGETEAFF,TGTGCCAGCAGCTTAGGACAGGGGGAAACTGAAGCTTTCTTT
NA,13,TRBJ2-7,NA,TRBV18,CASSPRAIDEQYF,TGTGCCAGCTCACCAAGAGCAATCGACGAGCAGTACTTC
TRBD2,16,TRBJ2-3,NA,TRBV10-2,CASSAPTSGSSDTQYF,TGCGCCAGCAGTGCCCCGACTAGCGGGAGTTCAGATACGCAGTATTTT
TRBD1,16,TRBJ1-5,once,TRBV6-6,CASSYKGQATNQPQHF,TGTGCCAGCAGTTACAAGGGACAGGCCACCAATCAGCCCCAGCATTTT
NA,16,TRBJ1-6,NA,TRBV25-1,CASSESVGGRGSPLHF,TGTGCCAGCAGTGAATCAGTCGGGGGCCGTGGTTCACCCCTCCACTTT
NA,14,TRBJ2-5,NA,TRBV7-2,CASSLQPVQETQYF,TGTGCCAGCAGCTTACAACCCGTCCAAGAGACCCAGTACTTC
TRBD1,16,TRBJ1-2,NA,TRBV4-2,CASSQLRDRHNYGYTF,TGTGCCAGCAGCCAACTCCGGGACAGGCATAACTATGGCTACACCTTC
NA,14,TRBJ1-2,NA,TRBV7-9,CASSLVVGVYGYTF,TGTGCCAGCAGCTTAGTAGTGGGAGTCTATGGCTACACCTTC
NA,15,TRBJ2-3,once,TRBV6-1,CASTARGAGTDTQYF,TGTGCCAGCACGGCGAGGGGGGCCGGCACAGATACGCAGTATTTT
NA,13,TRBJ2-3,NA,TRBV10-3,CAISERGGDTQYF,TGTGCCATCAGTGAACGGGGCGGAGATACGCAGTATTTT
NA,14,TRBJ2-6,NA,TRBV18,CASSPDLGANVLTF,TGTGCCAGCTCACCGGATCTAGGGGCCAACGTCCTGACTTTC
NA,14,TRBJ1-4,NA,TRBV2,CASRSDFTGEKLFF,TGTGCCAGCAGGTCGGACTTCACGGGAGAAAAACTGTTTTTT